This TCR beta chain was retrieved from a study of blood T cell repertoires in COVID-19. Overall study context: COVID-19 samples from acute and convalescent phases originated in the United States, Italy and Spain. PBMCs, B-cell-depleted T cells, or T cells were the source of the cDNA or gDNA that made up the material.

CDR1 and CDR2 from the germline V gene are LGHDT and YNNKEL (reference sequence). The CDR3 extends over 16 amino acids. The trim removed 4 bases at V and 2 bases at J, leaving 7 bases unmatched. Authors' analysis steps: Amplification of reference gene primers provided the estimated nucleated cell counts. Using immunoSEQ multiplex PCR, the repertoire was profiled, and TCRdb retains in-frame clones only, with some absent. Clone size and V and J calls were adopted from that table, with D and trimming inferred from the DNA. In the table there are roughly 74,000 clones, about four fifths of which are singletons.

The sequenced material came from peripheral blood. The clonotype was recovered from a man in his 70s with acute or convalescent COVID-19. The chain combines TRBV3-1 (or the pseudogene TRBV3-2) with TRBJ2-5, with 10 bases fitting TRBD1. The CDR3 sequence: CASSRDRGRKQETQYF. For the CDR3, the DNA is TGTGCCAGCAGCCGAGACAGGGGGCGAAAGCAAGAGACCCAGTACTTC.